Here is one T cell receptor (beta chain) with its context. No antigen is known for it. The data were obtained in a study of cytomegalovirus exposure and HLA in healthy donors. Background on the study: Earlier, 117 million unique TCR beta sequences were recovered from about 200 million T cells by an analysis. Findings of the study overall: The study had only CMV serostatus as immune exposure information. Common viral pathogens (according to a later analysis) appeared linked to several of the most significant clusters.

The CDR3 is made up of 14 amino acids. The germline V gene encodes CDR1 MNHEY and CDR2 SVGAGI. Trimming pared 6 bases from V and 3 bases from J, leaving 14 bases between. The PCR had 60 Vbeta and 13 Jbeta primers. TCRdb keeps only in-frame clones here, not all; method: immunoSEQ multiplex PCR. The data show approximately 140,000 clones, approximately 72% seen once. The chain employs TRBV6-5 and TRBJ1-2; tentatively, D is TRBD1 (6 bases). Material: PBMCs. This receptor was obtained from a woman aged 60-75 years in good health and CMV-seronegative. This chain's CDR3 is CASSDTGWDYGYTF. The CDR3 nucleotides read TGTGCCAGCAGCGACACAGGGTGGGACTATGGCTACACCTTC.